Listed below are T cell receptor beta chains from one sample, sequenced in a study of esophageal squamous cell carcinoma under preoperative chemotherapy. In TCRdb, the PCR reads were re-called with MiXCR into one record per CDR3 protein. The sample includes some 16,000 distinct CDR3 sequences, approximately 61% seen only once; the top ten take over 40%. This specimen was taken from a patient given preoperative chemotherapy. The origin of the receptors is a human donor with esophageal squamous cell carcinoma. The donor label of this sample is uncertain. The CDR3 runs from the conserved cysteine through the conserved F or W. Clone sizes are given selectively: once, few, many, or a class where the clone is expanded.

v_gene	abundance	j_gene	CDR3aa
TRBV7-7	.	.	CLGRKAVSTEAQYF
TRBV7-8	.	TRBJ2-3	CASSLAGQGGGGTDTQYF
TRBV7-2	.	TRBJ1-6	CASSRRGAKRNSPLHF
TRBV6-1	medium-sized	TRBJ2-6	CASSDQGTGANVLTF
TRBV6-1	many	.	CASSEDWRGSTKTQYF
TRBV6-1	.	TRBJ2-3	CASGGAGGRDEDTQYF
TRBV6-1	.	TRBJ2-5	CAGSGGRVQETQYF
TRBV11-2	few	TRBJ2-5	CASSLGWAGETQYF
TRBV7-2	.	TRBJ2-2	CASSAWMTGELFF
TRBV25-1	.	TRBJ2-1	CASSTSGRLHEQFF
TRBV6-1	.	.	CASTGDPYEQYF
TRBV6-5	once	TRBJ2-1	CASSYRQVGSINEQFF
TRBV6-1	.	TRBJ2-5	CASGGWGAGDQDTQYF
TRBV12-3/TRBV12-4	many	TRBJ2-7	CASSPRTGSYYEQYF
TRBV6-1	few	TRBJ2-2	CASSTSGDTGELFF
TRBV6-5	medium-sized	TRBJ2-1	CASSFSGRARGFF
TRBV12-3/TRBV12-4	once	.	CASSLGTPRTQYF
TRBV6-1	once	TRBJ2-5	CASLARKGKTQNF
TRBV6-4	.	.	CASSDPGESTETQYF
TRBV10-3	once	TRBJ2-3	CAISEGRGVKDTQYF
TRBV6-2/TRBV6-3	.	TRBJ2-5	CAGSGGGVKETQYF
TRBV6-1	.	TRBJ2-3	CGSAGGGATDTQYF
TRBV10-3	.	TRBJ2-3	CACSGGGGTKDTQYF
TRBV10-1	.	.	CASSGGRATGETQYF
TRBV6-5	few	TRBJ2-1	CASSYSGTGTTYEQFF
TRBV7-2	.	TRBJ2-6	CASSPRRGPGANVLTF
TRBV6-4	.	TRBJ2-3	CASRGTGGRSKETQYF
TRBV6-1	few	TRBJ2-5	CASSSPRGEGETQYF
TRBV7-2	.	TRBJ2-4	CASSFPTRGLRAKNTQYF
TRBV14	.	.	CASSRGRVYNEQFF
TRBV11-2	.	TRBJ2-1	CASSLWTSGYNEQFF
TRBV6-1	medium-sized	TRBJ1-1	CASRQIDRGLTEAFF